Presented here are 22 T cell receptor beta chains from one specimen sequenced in a study of STAT5B mutations in CD4+ large granular lymphocyte leukemia. Repertoires were generated with immunoSEQ multiplex PCR, while TCRdb's copy carries only in-frame clones and drops some. Of some 30,000 clones in the sample, 71% were seen once. Sequenced: CD4+ T cells from blood buffy coats. All receptors come from a human donor in good health.

The rearrangement uses TRBV9 and TRBJ2-7, with 12 bases fitting TRBD1. Per germline, CDR1 SGDLS and CDR2 YYNGEE. This CDR3 comprises 15 residues. V gave up 0 bases and J gave up 5 bases; unmatched junction bases: 3. The CDR3 nucleotides read TGTGCCAGCAGCGTAGCTGGGACAGGGGGCGACGAGCAGTACTTC. Encoded protein: CASSVAGTGGDEQYF.

The rearrangement uses TRBV5-4 and TRBJ1-1, with 10 bases identical to TRBD1. Germline V gives CDR1 SGHNT, CDR2 YYREEE (reference sequence). After removal of 3 bases from V and 5 bases from J, the junction contained 1 base not matched to a gene. This CDR3 comprises 13 residues. CDR3 nucleotide sequence: TGTGCCAGCAGCTGGACAGGGGGTACTGAAGCTTTCTTT. This encodes CASSWTGGTEAFF.

The chain carries TRBV5-1 and TRBJ2-7, with a weak D call TRBD1 (5 bases). V lost 2 bases to trimming and J lost 4 bases, with 16 bases between them. The CDR3 contains 15 residues. Per germline, CDR1 SGHRS and CDR2 YFSETQ. The CDR3 reads CASSFQGQGGYEQYF. DNA for the CDR3: TGCGCCAGCAGCTTTCAAGGCCAGGGCGGTTACGAGCAGTACTTC.

The rearrangement uses TRBV2 and TRBJ2-1; 8 bases match TRBD2. The CDR3 is 21 residues long. Trimming took 0 bases from V and 0 from J; bases not matched to a gene: 16. Per the germline V gene, CDR1 is SNHLY and CDR2 is FYNNEI. The CDR3 here is CASSEAVSWERGLYSYNEQFF. CDR3 DNA sequence: TGTGCCAGCAGTGAAGCGGTGAGTTGGGAGCGGGGGTTATACTCCTACAATGAGCAGTTCTTC.

Here the CDR3 reads CASSQDRDSSTEAFF. In nucleotides, the CDR3 is TGTGCCAGCAGCCAAGATCGAGACAGTTCCACTGAAGCTTTCTTT. This rearrangement joins TRBV14 to TRBJ1-1; D is possibly TRBD1 (5 bases). CDR1 is SGHDN and CDR2 is FVKESK in the germline V gene. This CDR3 contains 15 residues. Trimming stripped 0 bases from V and 4 bases from J, with 12 bases between.

This chain links TRBV29-1 with TRBJ2-1; 7 bases line up with TRBD1. V lost 7 bases to trimming and J lost 6 bases; unmatched junction nucleotides: 12. CDR1 SQVTM and CDR2 ANQGSEA come from the germline V gene. The CDR3 consists of 14 residues. CDR3 DNA: TGCAGCGCCGGGAAGGACAGGACCCTCAATGAGCAGTTCTTC. Translated: CSAGKDRTLNEQFF.

The chain joins TRBV10-2 to TRBJ2-2; 11 positions agree with TRBD2. The germline V gene has CDR1 WSHSY and CDR2 SAAADI. The CDR3 totals 17 residues. V dropped 0 bases and J dropped 2; count of bases not matched to a gene: 2. CDR3 loop: CASSESTSGDNTGELFF. CDR3 in DNA: TGCGCCAGCAGTGAGTCGACTAGCGGGGATAACACCGGGGAGCTGTTTTTT.

This chain uses TRBV2 with TRBJ2-7; 8 bases are a match to TRBD1. Germline CDR1 reads SNHLY; CDR2 reads FYNNEI. The CDR3 covers 12 residues. Losses at the gene ends were 11 bases for V and 5 bases for J; bases not matched to a gene: 8. The CDR3 loop reads CAPAGGINEQYF. In nucleotides, the CDR3 is TGTGCCCCGGCAGGGGGCATTAACGAGCAGTACTTC.

The V and J genes are TRBV15 and TRBJ2-7; the D gene is possibly TRBD2 (5 bases). This CDR3 is 15 amino acids long. V was shortened by 2 bases and J by 2 bases, with 13 bases between the two germline ends. CDR1 and CDR2 from the germline V gene are LNHNV and YYDKDF (reference sequence). In nucleotides, the CDR3 is TGTGCCACCAGCAGAACGGACGGGGTAACCTACGAGCAGTACTTC. This encodes CATSRTDGVTYEQYF.

The chain combines TRBV9 with TRBJ1-1; perhaps TRBD1 as D (5 bases). The germline gives CDR1 SGDLS, CDR2 YYNGEE. This CDR3 contains 15 residues. The V end lost 4 bases, the J end lost 8 bases, and 21 bases lay between the germline ends. DNA of the CDR3: TGTGCCAGCAGCCCAGAGGGGACCACCGGAAGCGAAGCTTTCTTT. It specifies CASSPEGTTGSEAFF. Combining the CDR3 with reference TRBV9 and TRBJ1-1 gives the whole variable domain DSGVTQTPKHLITATGQRVTLRCSPRSGDLSVYWYQQSLDQGLQFLIQYYNGEERAKGNILERFSAQQFPDLHSELNLSSLELGDSALYFCASSPEGTTGSEAFFGQGTRLTVV.

In this sample, this clone turned up a few times. The chain is built from TRBV19 and TRBJ1-1; D possibly corresponds to TRBD1 (6 bases). Germline V lookup: CDR1 LNHDA, CDR2 SQIVND (reference sequence). CDR3 length equals 14 residues. Deletions cut 5 bases from V and 0 bases from J, with 10 bases between. For the CDR3, the DNA is TGTGCCAGTAGTTTTCAGGGGATGAACACTGAAGCTTTCTTT. Protein product: CASSFQGMNTEAFF.

This clone was detected once. The V call is TRBV19, the J call TRBJ2-3, with a weak D call TRBD2 (6 bases). The CDR3 loop spans 13 amino acids. CDR1 and CDR2 from the germline V gene are LNHDA and SQIVND (reference sequence). V was clipped by 3 bases and J by 5 bases, with 9 bases between them. CDR3 DNA: TGTGCCAGTAGTATGACGGAGGGAGATACGCAGTATTTT. Translated, it gives CASSMTEGDTQYF.

This clone has only a few counts. V and J are TRBV27 and TRBJ1-6; TRBD1 matches at 12 bases. In germline, CDR1 is MNHEY, CDR2 SMNVEV (reference sequence). The V segment lost 5 bases and the J segment 9 bases; nucleotides outside the gene matches: 11. The CDR3 runs 17 residues. As DNA, the CDR3 is TGTGCCAGCAGTATAGGGACAGGGGGCGCGCAAAGTTCACCCCTCCACTTT. The encoded protein is CASSIGTGGAQSSPLHF.

This clone was counted a single time. The chain employs TRBV7-2 and TRBJ2-2; D is uncertain. Trimming shortened V by 11 bases and J by 2 bases, and 9 bases separated the two germline ends. CDR3 length: 12 amino acids. CDR1 and CDR2 from the germline V gene are SGHTA and FQGNSA. CDR3: CAGAYNTGELFF. The CDR3 nucleotides read TGTGCCGGCGCATATAACACCGGGGAGCTGTTTTTT. Using reference TRBV7-2 and TRBJ2-2 for the parts outside the CDR3, the full variable domain is GAGVSQSPSNKVTEKGKDVELRCDPISGHTALYWYRQSLGQGLEFLIYFQGNSAPDKSGLPSDRFSAERTGGSVSTLTIQRTQQEDSAVYLCAGAYNTGELFFGEGSRLTVL.

V usage is TRBV27 and J usage is TRBJ1-2; 7 bases are shared with TRBD1. With 4 bases clipped from V and 11 bases from J, the junction kept 10 bases outside the gene matches. The CDR3 has 13 amino acids. Germline assignment: CDR1 MNHEY and CDR2 SMNVEV (reference sequence). CDR3 DNA sequence: TGTGCCAGCAGTTCCACCCCAGGGGGAAGTTACACCTTC. Translation gives CASSSTPGGSYTF.

This clone was seen more than once but under ten times. The chain recombines TRBV11-3 with TRBJ1-4; D is undetermined. The CDR3 contains 14 residues. Deletions cut 2 bases from V and 6 bases from J, with 10 bases between. Germline assignment: CDR1 SGHNT and CDR2 YENEEA. As DNA, the CDR3 is TGTGCCAGCAGCTTATCCAGCTTCGATGAAAAACTGTTTTTT. It specifies CASSLSSFDEKLFF.

This chain uses TRBV27 with TRBJ2-7; possibly TRBD2 for D (6 bases). V was trimmed by 7 bases and J by 3 bases, leaving 19 bases between them. The CDR3 contains 15 residues. Germline V gene data show CDR1 as MNHEY and CDR2 as SMNVEV (reference sequence). The CDR3 spells CASKPLGGVIYEQYF. The CDR3 nucleotides read TGTGCCAGCAAACCCCTTGGAGGGGTCATCTACGAGCAGTACTTC.

The rearrangement links TRBV7-2 to TRBJ2-1; D could derive from TRBD1 or TRBD2 (6 bases each). CDR1 and CDR2 from the germline V gene are SGHTA and FQGNSA. Trimming removed 3 bases from V and 2 bases from J, with 14 bases in between. The CDR3 covers 16 residues. This chain's CDR3 is CASSFLGGQPYNEQFF. The CDR3 nucleotides are TGTGCCAGCAGCTTTCTTGGGGGGCAACCCTACAATGAGCAGTTCTTC.

V is TRBV18 and J is TRBJ1-4, with 9 bases aligning to TRBD1. J was trimmed by 7 bases and V by 4 bases; bases with no gene match: 7. Germline V gene lookup returns CDR1 KGHSH and CDR2 LQKENI. This CDR3 has 15 residues. CDR3 nucleotides: TGTGCCAGCTCACTAGACCCGGGACAGGGTGAAAAACTGTTTTTT. Amino acids: CASSLDPGQGEKLFF.

This sequence joins TRBV28 and TRBJ1-2; D not certain. The germline V gene has CDR1 MDHEN and CDR2 SYDVKM. CDR3 length: 15 residues. With 2 bases removed from V and 8 bases from J, the gap between germline ends came to 18 bases. This chain's CDR3 is CASSLSSWETWGYTF. CDR3 coding DNA: TGTGCCAGCAGTTTAAGTTCCTGGGAAACGTGGGGCTACACCTTC.

V is TRBV6-5 and J is TRBJ1-3; D may be TRBD1 (5 bases). The CDR3 extends over 15 amino acids. The germline gives CDR1 MNHEY, CDR2 SVGAGI. Deletions cut 2 bases from V and 2 bases from J, with 10 bases between. In DNA, the CDR3 is TGTGCCAGCAGTTACGAGGGGAGGACTGGAAACACCATATATTTT. As protein: CASSYEGRTGNTIYF.

The chain employs TRBV10-1 and TRBJ2-7; D might be TRBD1 or TRBD2, each matching 6 bases. Per the germline V gene, CDR1 is WNHNN and CDR2 is SYGVQD (reference sequence). V gave up 0 bases and J gave up 0 bases, with 9 bases separating them. CDR3 size: 15 residues. Here the CDR3 reads CASSESRGDSYEQYF. The CDR3 DNA is TGCGCCAGCAGTGAGTCGAGGGGGGACTCCTACGAGCAGTACTTC.